This TCR beta chain was sequenced during a study of shared clonotypes between healthy human individuals. To note about this clone: Its antigen is unknown.

This was a deep-level run. An even split of each subset's genomic DNA across several immunoSEQ plates was performed. TCRdb's table, derived via immunoSEQ multiplex PCR, lists solely in-frame clones and lacks some. The sample lists about 1.5 million clones, approximately 98% occurring once. Trimming stripped 4 bases from V and 8 bases from J, with 12 bases between. The length of the CDR3 is 13 residues. The germline gives CDR1 MGHDK, CDR2 SYGVNS. Findings of the study overall: Non-shared clonotypes showed lower generation probabilities than clonotypes common to all four donors. Sampling covered blood only; tissue repertoires likely differ.

J is TRBJ2-4 and V is TRBV25-1, with a tentative D call TRBD2 (5 bases). This TCR was sampled from a man aged 25-45 years in good health. The material sequenced was naive CD4+ T cells sorted from blood. Subset noted: CD45RA+ positively selected. CDR3 residues: CASSVTGVYIQYF. The DNA for the CDR3 is TGTGCCAGCAGTGTTACCGGGGTTTACATTCAGTACTTC.